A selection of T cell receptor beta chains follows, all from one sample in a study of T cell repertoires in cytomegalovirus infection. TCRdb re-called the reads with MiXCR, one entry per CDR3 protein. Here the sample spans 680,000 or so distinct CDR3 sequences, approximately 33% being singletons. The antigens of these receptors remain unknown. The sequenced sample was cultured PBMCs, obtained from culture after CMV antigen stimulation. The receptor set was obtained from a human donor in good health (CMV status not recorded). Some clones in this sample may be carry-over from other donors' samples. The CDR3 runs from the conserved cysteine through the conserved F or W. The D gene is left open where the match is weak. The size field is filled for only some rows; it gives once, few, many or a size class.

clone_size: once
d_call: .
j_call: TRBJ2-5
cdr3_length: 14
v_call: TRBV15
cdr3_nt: TGTGCCACCCGGCTGGGGAAGATTCAAGAGACCCAGTACTTC
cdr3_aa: CATRLGKIQETQYF

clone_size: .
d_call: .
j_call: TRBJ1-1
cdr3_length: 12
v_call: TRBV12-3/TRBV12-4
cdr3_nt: TGTGCCAGCAGTTTAACGGGGGAACGAGCTTTCTTT
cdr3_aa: CASSLTGERAFF

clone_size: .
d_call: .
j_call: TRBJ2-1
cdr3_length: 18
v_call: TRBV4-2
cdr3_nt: TGTGCCAGCAGCCGAAGAGGGCGTGGCGGCAGCTCCTACAATGAGCAGTCCTTC
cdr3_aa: CASSRRGRGGSSYNEQSF

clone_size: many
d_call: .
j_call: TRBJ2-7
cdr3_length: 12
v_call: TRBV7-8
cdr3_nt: TGTGCCAGCAGCCACCCAGGGAGCGAGCAGTACTTC
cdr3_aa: CASSHPGSEQYF

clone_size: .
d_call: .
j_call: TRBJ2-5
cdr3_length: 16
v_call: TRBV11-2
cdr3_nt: TGTGCCAGTGCACCCGCATCGGGGGGCCTGTCAGAGACCCAGTACTTC
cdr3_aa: CASAPASGGLSETQYF

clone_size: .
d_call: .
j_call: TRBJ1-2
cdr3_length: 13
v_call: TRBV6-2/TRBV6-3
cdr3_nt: TGTGCCTCGCGCGAGAGTCCTAACTATGGCTACACCTTC
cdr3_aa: CASRESPNYGYTF

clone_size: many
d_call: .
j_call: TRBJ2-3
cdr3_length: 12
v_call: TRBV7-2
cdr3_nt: TGTGCCAGCAGCTCAGTGACAGATACGCAGTATTTT
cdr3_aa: CASSSVTDTQYF

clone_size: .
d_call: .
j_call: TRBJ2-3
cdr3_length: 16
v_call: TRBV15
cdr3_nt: TGTGCCACCAGCAGAGATCGATCGGGACTCGCCTTAACGCAGTATTTT
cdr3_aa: CATSRDRSGLALTQYF

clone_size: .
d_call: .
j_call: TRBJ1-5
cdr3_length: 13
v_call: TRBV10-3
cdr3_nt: TGTGCCGTAGGAGCGGGGAGCAATCAGCCCCAGCATTTT
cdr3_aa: CAVGAGSNQPQHF

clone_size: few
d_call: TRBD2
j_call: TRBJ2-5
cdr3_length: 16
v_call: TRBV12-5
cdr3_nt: TGTGCTAGTGGTTTGGTCGTCGGGGGGGCATCAGAGACCCAGTACTTC
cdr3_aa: CASGLVVGGASETQYF

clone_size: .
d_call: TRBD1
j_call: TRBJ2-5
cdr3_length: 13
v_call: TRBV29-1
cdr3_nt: TGCAGCGGGAGACAGGGGATCGGAGAGACCCAGTACTTC
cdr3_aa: CSGRQGIGETQYF

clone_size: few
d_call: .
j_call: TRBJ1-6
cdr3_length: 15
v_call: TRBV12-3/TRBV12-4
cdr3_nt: TGTGCCAGCAGTTTATGGAGAACTCATAATTCACCCCTCCACTTT
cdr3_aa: CASSLWRTHNSPLHF

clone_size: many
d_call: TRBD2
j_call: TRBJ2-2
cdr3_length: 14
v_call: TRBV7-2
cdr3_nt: TGTGCCAGCGGATGGTCGGGGGGCACCGGGGAGCTGTTTTTT
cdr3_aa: CASGWSGGTGELFF

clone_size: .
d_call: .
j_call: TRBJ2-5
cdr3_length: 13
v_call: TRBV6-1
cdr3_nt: TGTGCCAGCAGTTTAGGAGCCGGCGGGACCCAGTACTTC
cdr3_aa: CASSLGAGGTQYF

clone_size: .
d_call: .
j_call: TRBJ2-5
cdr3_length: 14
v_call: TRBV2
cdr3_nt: TGTGCCAGCAGTACGACCTCACCTCGAGGGACCCAGTACTTC
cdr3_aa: CASSTTSPRGTQYF

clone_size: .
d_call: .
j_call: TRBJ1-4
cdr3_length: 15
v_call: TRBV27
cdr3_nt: TGTGCCAGCAGTTCGGAGGACAGCCCTCTAGAAAAACTGTTTTTT
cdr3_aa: CASSSEDSPLEKLFF

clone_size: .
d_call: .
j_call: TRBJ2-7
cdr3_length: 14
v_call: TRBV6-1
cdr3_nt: TGTGCCAGCAGTGGCGGGACATCGATCTACGAGCAGTACTTC
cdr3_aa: CASSGGTSIYEQYF

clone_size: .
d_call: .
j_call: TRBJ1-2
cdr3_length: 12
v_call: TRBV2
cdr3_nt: TGTGCCAGCAGTGACCCCAATTGGGGCTACACCTTC
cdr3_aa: CASSDPNWGYTF

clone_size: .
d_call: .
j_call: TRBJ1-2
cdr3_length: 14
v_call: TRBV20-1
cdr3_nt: TGCAGTGCTAGAATACCAGACCGGGCAGATGGCTACACCTTC
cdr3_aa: CSARIPDRADGYTF

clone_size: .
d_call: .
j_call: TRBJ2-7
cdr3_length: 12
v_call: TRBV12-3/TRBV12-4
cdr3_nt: TGTGCCAGCAGTCCTCAGGGCCACGAGCAGTACTTC
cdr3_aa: CASSPQGHEQYF

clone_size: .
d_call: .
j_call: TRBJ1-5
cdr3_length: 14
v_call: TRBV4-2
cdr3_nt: TGTGCCAGCAGCCAAGATAGGGGATATCAGCCCCAGCATTTT
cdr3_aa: CASSQDRGYQPQHF

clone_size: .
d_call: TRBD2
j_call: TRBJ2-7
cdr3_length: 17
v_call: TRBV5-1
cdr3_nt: TGCGCCAGCAGCACCGGGACTAGCGGGGGATCTTATGCCGAGCAGTACTTC
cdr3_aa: CASSTGTSGGSYAEQYF

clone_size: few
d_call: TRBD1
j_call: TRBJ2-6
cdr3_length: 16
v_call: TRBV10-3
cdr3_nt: TGTGCCATCAAGATAGGACAGGACTCTGGGGCCAACGTCCTGACTTTC
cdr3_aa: CAIKIGQDSGANVLTF

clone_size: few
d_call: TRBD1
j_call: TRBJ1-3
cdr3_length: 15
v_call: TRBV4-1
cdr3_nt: TGCGCCAGCAGCCAGGAAGGGACAGGGGGAAACACCATATATTTT
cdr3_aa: CASSQEGTGGNTIYF

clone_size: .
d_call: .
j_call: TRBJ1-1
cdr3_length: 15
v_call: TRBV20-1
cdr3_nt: TGCAGTGCCCGCGTTGTGGCAGGGGATGTCACTGAAGCTTTCTTT
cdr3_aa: CSARVVAGDVTEAFF

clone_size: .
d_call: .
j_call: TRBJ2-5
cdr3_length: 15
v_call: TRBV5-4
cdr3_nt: TGTGCCAGCAGCGCCTCCTCTAGCGTCCAAGAGACCCAGTACTTC
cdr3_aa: CASSASSSVQETQYF

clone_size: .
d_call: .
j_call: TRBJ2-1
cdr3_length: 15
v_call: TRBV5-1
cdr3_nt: TGCGCCAGCAGCTTTAATCCTAGCTCCTACAATGAGCAGTTCTTC
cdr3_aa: CASSFNPSSYNEQFF

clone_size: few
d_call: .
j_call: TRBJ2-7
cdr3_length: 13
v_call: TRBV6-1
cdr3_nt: TGTGCCAGCAGTGAAAGGGAGGGGGACGAGCAGTACTTC
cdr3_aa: CASSEREGDEQYF

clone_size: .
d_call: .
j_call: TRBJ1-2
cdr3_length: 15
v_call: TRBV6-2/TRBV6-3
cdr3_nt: TGTGCCAGCAGTTACTTCTGGGGGTCTAACTATGGCTACACCTTC
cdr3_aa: CASSYFWGSNYGYTF

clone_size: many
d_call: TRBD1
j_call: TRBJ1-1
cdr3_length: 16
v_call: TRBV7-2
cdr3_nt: TGTGCCAGCAGCTTAGGGGGACAGGGAGTGAACACTGAAGCTTTCTTT
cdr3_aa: CASSLGGQGVNTEAFF

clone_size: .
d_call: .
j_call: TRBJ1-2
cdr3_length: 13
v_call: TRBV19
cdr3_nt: TGTGCCAGATCCTCCCGAGGTACCTATGGCTACACCTTC
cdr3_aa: CARSSRGTYGYTF

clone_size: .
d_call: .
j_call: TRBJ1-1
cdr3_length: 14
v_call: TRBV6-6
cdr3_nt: TGTGCCAGCAGTTATAGTACCAGGAGGACTGAAGCTTTCTTT
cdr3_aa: CASSYSTRRTEAFF

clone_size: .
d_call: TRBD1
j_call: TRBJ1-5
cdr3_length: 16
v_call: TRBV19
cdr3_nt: TGTGCCAGTAGTACCTATACCGGGACAGGGAATCAGCCCCAGCATTTT
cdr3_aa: CASSTYTGTGNQPQHF

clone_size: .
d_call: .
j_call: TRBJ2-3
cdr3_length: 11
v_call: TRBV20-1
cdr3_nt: TGCAGTGCTGCACGTACAGGCGGGCAGTATTTT
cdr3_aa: CSAARTGGQYF

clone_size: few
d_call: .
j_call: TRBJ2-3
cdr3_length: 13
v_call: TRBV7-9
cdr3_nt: TGTGCCAGCAGCTTCAGGGACGCAGATACGCAGTATTTT
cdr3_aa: CASSFRDADTQYF

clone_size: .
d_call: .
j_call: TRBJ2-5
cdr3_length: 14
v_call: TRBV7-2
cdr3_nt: TGTGCCAGCAGCTTCGGGGGCTTCCAAGAGACCCAGTACTTC
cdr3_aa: CASSFGGFQETQYF

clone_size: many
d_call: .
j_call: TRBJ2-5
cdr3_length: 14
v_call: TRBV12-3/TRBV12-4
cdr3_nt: TGTGCCAGCAGTTTATGGACAGCCCAAGAGACCCAGTACTTC
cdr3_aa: CASSLWTAQETQYF

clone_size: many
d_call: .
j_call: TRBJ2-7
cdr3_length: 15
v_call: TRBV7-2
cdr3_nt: TGTGCCAGCAGCTTAGCGGGACTTAGCTCCTACGAGCAGTACTTC
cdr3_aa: CASSLAGLSSYEQYF

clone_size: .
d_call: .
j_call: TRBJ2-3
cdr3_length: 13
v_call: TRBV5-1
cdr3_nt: TGCGCCAGCAGCATTTTTAGCACAGATACGCAGTATTTT
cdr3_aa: CASSIFSTDTQYF

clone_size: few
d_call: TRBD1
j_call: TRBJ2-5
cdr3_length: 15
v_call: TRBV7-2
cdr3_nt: TGTGCCAGCAGCTTAGTGGGGGACAGGGGGGAGACCCAGTACTTC
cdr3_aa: CASSLVGDRGETQYF

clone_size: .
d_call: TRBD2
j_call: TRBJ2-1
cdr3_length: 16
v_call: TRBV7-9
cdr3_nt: TGTGCCAGCAGCTTAGACAGCGGGGGGGCCAATGGTGAGCAGTTCTTC
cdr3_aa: CASSLDSGGANGEQFF

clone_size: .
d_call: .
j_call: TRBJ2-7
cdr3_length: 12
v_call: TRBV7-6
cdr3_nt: TGTGCCAGCAGCTCGAGGAGGGACGAGCAGTACTTC
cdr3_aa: CASSSRRDEQYF

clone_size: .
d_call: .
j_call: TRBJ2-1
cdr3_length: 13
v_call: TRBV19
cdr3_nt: TGTGCCAGTAGCACCGGGACCTCCTCTATTCAGTTCTTC
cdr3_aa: CASSTGTSSIQFF

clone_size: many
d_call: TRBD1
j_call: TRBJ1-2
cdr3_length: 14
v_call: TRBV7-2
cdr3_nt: TGTGCCAGCAGCACGGACAGGGGAGTCTATGGCTACACCTTC
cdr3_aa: CASSTDRGVYGYTF

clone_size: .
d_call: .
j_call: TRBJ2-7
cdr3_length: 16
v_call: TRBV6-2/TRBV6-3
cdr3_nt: TGTGCCAGCAGTTACTCCCCTTGGCGAGTGAAGGGAGAGCAGTACTTC
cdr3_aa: CASSYSPWRVKGEQYF